The rows below give T cell receptor beta chains drawn from one sample of a study of identical twins. Via MiXCR, TCRdb re-called the 5' RACE reads, giving one row per CDR3 protein. The table has 1,800,000 or so distinct CDR3 sequences, roughly a third seen once; the top ten hold under 0.35%. Sequencing was performed on cord blood. The receptors originated from a newborn girl in good health. CDR3s include the opening cysteine and the closing phenylalanine or tryptophan. D genes are given only for firm matches. Some rows mark clone size as missing; the rest say once, few, many or name a class of expanded clone.

clone size: .
D gene: TRBD1
V gene: TRBV4-1
J gene: TRBJ2-7
CDR3 protein: CASSQRDRGAVYNEQYF
CDR3 DNA: TGCGCCAGCAGCCAAAGGGACAGGGGGGCCGTATACAATGAGCAGTACTTC

clone size: .
D gene: TRBD1
V gene: TRBV13
J gene: TRBJ2-7
CDR3 protein: CASSYEGDRGNEQYF
CDR3 DNA: TGTGCCAGCAGCTATGAGGGGGACAGGGGGAACGAGCAGTACTTC

clone size: .
D gene: TRBD2
V gene: TRBV6-6
J gene: TRBJ2-1
CDR3 protein: CASSQLAGPNNEQFF
CDR3 DNA: TGTGCCAGCAGTCAACTAGCGGGGCCGAACAATGAGCAGTTCTTC

clone size: .
D gene: .
V gene: TRBV7-9
J gene: TRBJ2-7
CDR3 protein: CASGNVGEQYF
CDR3 DNA: TGTGCCAGCGGAAACGTCGGCGAGCAGTACTTC

clone size: .
D gene: .
V gene: TRBV25-1
J gene: TRBJ2-5
CDR3 protein: CASREAGVTFQETQYF
CDR3 DNA: TGTGCCAGCAGGGAGGCAGGGGTCACATTCCAAGAGACCCAGTACTTC

clone size: .
D gene: .
V gene: TRBV5-1
J gene: TRBJ1-2
CDR3 protein: CASRPKPGQANYGYTF
CDR3 DNA: TGCGCCAGCAGACCTAAACCAGGGCAAGCTAACTATGGCTACACCTTC

clone size: many
D gene: .
V gene: TRBV29-1
J gene: TRBJ2-1
CDR3 protein: CSVKSGSYNEQFF
CDR3 DNA: TGCAGCGTCAAAAGCGGGTCCTACAATGAGCAGTTCTTC

clone size: many
D gene: TRBD2
V gene: TRBV6-5
J gene: TRBJ2-3
CDR3 protein: CASSRLAGPDTQYF
CDR3 DNA: TGTGCCAGCAGCCGACTAGCGGGACCAGATACGCAGTATTTT

clone size: .
D gene: TRBD1
V gene: TRBV28
J gene: TRBJ2-1
CDR3 protein: CASSSTGITEQFF
CDR3 DNA: TGTGCCAGCAGTTCGACAGGGATCACTGAGCAGTTCTTC

clone size: .
D gene: .
V gene: TRBV7-2
J gene: TRBJ1-2
CDR3 protein: CASSPFREGYGYTF
CDR3 DNA: TGTGCCAGCAGCCCGTTCAGGGAGGGCTATGGCTACACCTTC

clone size: few
D gene: .
V gene: TRBV13
J gene: TRBJ2-7
CDR3 protein: CASSLGGDISSYEQYF
CDR3 DNA: TGTGCCAGCAGCTTAGGAGGGGACATCAGCTCCTACGAGCAGTACTTC

clone size: many
D gene: .
V gene: TRBV5-4
J gene: TRBJ2-1
CDR3 protein: CASSTSTGSSYNEQFF
CDR3 DNA: TGTGCCAGCAGCACATCCACCGGGAGCTCCTACAATGAGCAGTTCTTC

clone size: .
D gene: .
V gene: TRBV12-3/TRBV12-4
J gene: TRBJ2-2
CDR3 protein: CASKRPVPTGELFF
CDR3 DNA: TGTGCCAGCAAGCGTCCGGTTCCTACCGGGGAGCTGTTTTTT

clone size: few
D gene: .
V gene: TRBV2
J gene: TRBJ2-7
CDR3 protein: CASARNGEQYF
CDR3 DNA: TGTGCCAGTGCTCGGAACGGGGAGCAGTACTTC

clone size: .
D gene: .
V gene: TRBV7-2
J gene: TRBJ1-1
CDR3 protein: CASSLVPAAWTEAFF
CDR3 DNA: TGTGCCAGCAGCTTAGTCCCCGCGGCGTGGACTGAAGCTTTCTTT

clone size: .
D gene: TRBD2
V gene: TRBV6-5
J gene: TRBJ2-5
CDR3 protein: CASSYSPSGIHYNEQYF
CDR3 DNA: TGTGCCAGCAGTTACTCCCCTAGCGGGATTCACTACAATGAGCAGTACTTC

clone size: .
D gene: .
V gene: TRBV29-1
J gene: TRBJ1-1
CDR3 protein: CSVRQSLNTEAFF
CDR3 DNA: TGCAGCGTGAGACAGTCTCTGAACACTGAAGCTTTCTTT

clone size: .
D gene: .
V gene: TRBV12-3/TRBV12-4
J gene: TRBJ2-1
CDR3 protein: CASKPTLGGRLHNEQFF
CDR3 DNA: TGTGCCAGCAAACCTACACTCGGGGGGCGCCTACACAATGAGCAGTTCTTC

clone size: few
D gene: TRBD2
V gene: TRBV12-3/TRBV12-4
J gene: TRBJ2-5
CDR3 protein: CASRSKRGGRETQYF
CDR3 DNA: TGTGCCAGCAGATCCAAGCGGGGGGGCCGCGAGACCCAGTACTTC

clone size: many
D gene: TRBD1
V gene: TRBV19
J gene: TRBJ1-2
CDR3 protein: CASSIGTAYGYTF
CDR3 DNA: TGCGCCAGCAGCATCGGGACAGCCTATGGCTACACCTTC

clone size: .
D gene: .
V gene: TRBV20-1
J gene: TRBJ2-5
CDR3 protein: CSEKVPRGDEQYF
CDR3 DNA: TGCAGTGAGAAAGTACCCCGAGGGGATGAGCAGTACTTC

clone size: .
D gene: .
V gene: TRBV11-1
J gene: TRBJ2-3
CDR3 protein: CASGLLAPDTQYF
CDR3 DNA: TGTGCCAGCGGCTTATTAGCGCCCGATACGCAGTATTTT

clone size: .
D gene: .
V gene: TRBV5-8
J gene: TRBJ2-1
CDR3 protein: CASSLKQGNEQFF
CDR3 DNA: TGTGCCAGCAGCCTGAAACAGGGCAATGAGCAGTTCTTC

clone size: .
D gene: .
V gene: TRBV21-1
J gene: TRBJ2-3
CDR3 protein: CVSSTVRVRDTQYF
CDR3 DNA: TGTGTCAGCAGCACAGTCAGGGTGAGGGATACGCAGTATTTT

clone size: many
D gene: .
V gene: TRBV24-1
J gene: TRBJ2-3
CDR3 protein: CATSDWGDTQYF
CDR3 DNA: TGTGCCACCAGTGATTGGGGAGATACGCAGTATTTT

clone size: few
D gene: .
V gene: TRBV19
J gene: TRBJ1-2
CDR3 protein: CASRDTGFYGYTF
CDR3 DNA: TGTGCCAGTAGAGACACAGGGTTCTATGGCTACACCTTC

clone size: .
D gene: .
V gene: TRBV7-9
J gene: TRBJ2-7
CDR3 protein: CASSVLASSYNEQYF
CDR3 DNA: TGTGCCAGCAGCGTCCTAGCGAGCTCCTACAATGAGCAGTACTTC

clone size: few
D gene: .
V gene: TRBV25-1
J gene: TRBJ1-2
CDR3 protein: CASSHTGQNYGYTF
CDR3 DNA: TGTGCCAGCAGTCACACCGGACAGAACTATGGCTACACCTTC

clone size: .
D gene: .
V gene: TRBV18
J gene: TRBJ2-3
CDR3 protein: CASSPNGLAEYTDTQYF
CDR3 DNA: TGTGCCAGCTCACCAAATGGGTTAGCGGAGTACACAGATACGCAGTATTTT

clone size: few
D gene: TRBD2
V gene: TRBV29-1
J gene: TRBJ2-1
CDR3 protein: CSVVAGFSYNEQFF
CDR3 DNA: TGCAGCGTAGTAGCGGGCTTCTCCTACAATGAGCAGTTCTTC

clone size: .
D gene: .
V gene: TRBV7-9
J gene: TRBJ2-1
CDR3 protein: CASNLGLAGFGGNEQFF
CDR3 DNA: TGTGCCAGCAACTTAGGACTGGCGGGATTCGGGGGCAATGAGCAGTTCTTC

clone size: few
D gene: TRBD2
V gene: TRBV9
J gene: TRBJ2-1
CDR3 protein: CASSVGGTSVYNEQFF
CDR3 DNA: TGTGCCAGCAGCGTAGGGGGGACTAGCGTCTACAATGAGCAGTTCTTC

clone size: .
D gene: .
V gene: TRBV19
J gene: TRBJ1-4
CDR3 protein: CASRPGRREKLFF
CDR3 DNA: TGTGCCAGCCGACCGGGACGTCGTGAAAAACTGTTTTTT

clone size: few
D gene: .
V gene: TRBV20-1
J gene: TRBJ1-1
CDR3 protein: CSAGPQGRTEAFF
CDR3 DNA: TGCAGTGCTGGTCCCCAGGGGCGAACTGAAGCTTTCTTT

clone size: few
D gene: .
V gene: TRBV20-1
J gene: TRBJ1-5
CDR3 protein: CSARDLFVLNSNQPRHF
CDR3 DNA: TGCAGTGCTAGAGATTTGTTTGTCTTAAATAGCAATCAGCCCCGGCATTTT

clone size: .
D gene: TRBD2
V gene: TRBV2
J gene: TRBJ2-2
CDR3 protein: CASTQTSGGGELFF
CDR3 DNA: TGTGCCAGCACCCAGACTAGCGGCGGCGGGGAGCTGTTTTTT

clone size: few
D gene: .
V gene: TRBV25-1
J gene: TRBJ1-2
CDR3 protein: CASSGYRAVNPHIYGYTF
CDR3 DNA: TGTGCCAGCAGTGGTTACAGGGCCGTGAATCCTCATATCTATGGCTACACCTTC

clone size: .
D gene: TRBD2
V gene: TRBV2
J gene: TRBJ2-2
CDR3 protein: CASRPRTRGTGELFF
CDR3 DNA: TGTGCCAGCAGACCCAGGACTAGGGGCACCGGGGAGCTGTTTTTT

clone size: .
D gene: .
V gene: TRBV4-1
J gene: TRBJ1-4
CDR3 protein: CASSQDGAPNEKLFF
CDR3 DNA: TGCGCCAGCAGCCAAGATGGGGCCCCTAATGAAAAACTGTTTTTT

clone size: .
D gene: TRBD2
V gene: TRBV11-2
J gene: TRBJ2-5
CDR3 protein: CASSRRLAGVGPQETQYF
CDR3 DNA: TGTGCCAGCAGCCGAAGACTAGCGGGAGTGGGGCCCCAAGAGACCCAGTACTTC

clone size: .
D gene: .
V gene: TRBV6-6
J gene: TRBJ1-1
CDR3 protein: CASSYLGGLIYTEAFF
CDR3 DNA: TGTGCCAGCAGTTACCTGGGGGGGCTTATCTACACTGAAGCTTTCTTT

clone size: few
D gene: .
V gene: TRBV24-1
J gene: TRBJ2-7
CDR3 protein: CATSDFGGYEQYF
CDR3 DNA: TGTGCCACCAGTGATTTCGGAGGATACGAGCAGTACTTC

clone size: .
D gene: .
V gene: TRBV9
J gene: TRBJ1-4
CDR3 protein: CASSVDGQPNEKLFF
CDR3 DNA: TGTGCCAGCAGCGTAGATGGACAGCCTAATGAAAAACTGTTTTTT

clone size: many
D gene: .
V gene: TRBV5-1
J gene: TRBJ2-1
CDR3 protein: CASSPRNRWNEQFF
CDR3 DNA: TGCGCCAGCAGTCCTAGGAACCGCTGGAATGAGCAGTTCTTC

clone size: many
D gene: TRBD2
V gene: TRBV12-3/TRBV12-4
J gene: TRBJ2-1
CDR3 protein: CASSLTASGSYNEQFF
CDR3 DNA: TGTGCCAGCAGTTTAACGGCTAGCGGGAGTTATAATGAGCAGTTCTTC

clone size: .
D gene: .
V gene: TRBV4-1
J gene: TRBJ2-2
CDR3 protein: CASSQGPRGELFF
CDR3 DNA: TGCGCCAGCAGCCAAGGACCTCGGGGAGAGCTGTTTTTT

clone size: .
D gene: TRBD1
V gene: TRBV20-1
J gene: TRBJ1-2
CDR3 protein: CSARDLLAGGDYGYTF
CDR3 DNA: TGCAGTGCTAGAGATTTATTGGCAGGGGGCGACTATGGCTACACCTTC

clone size: .
D gene: TRBD2
V gene: TRBV20-1
J gene: TRBJ2-7
CDR3 protein: CSATIAGTYEQYF
CDR3 DNA: TGCAGTGCTACTATAGCGGGGACCTACGAGCAGTACTTC

clone size: few
D gene: .
V gene: TRBV28
J gene: TRBJ2-5
CDR3 protein: CASSLGQAVLQETQYF
CDR3 DNA: TGTGCCAGCAGTTTAGGGCAGGCCGTACTCCAAGAGACCCAGTACTTC